The 17 T cell receptor beta chains given below trace back to one sample, sequenced in a study of T cell responses to AZD1222 COVID-19 vaccine. Profiled with immunoSEQ multiplex PCR; TCRdb holds only in-frame clones, not every one. The sample lists fewer than 100,000 clones, roughly 85% occurring once. The specimen comprised peripheral blood, sampled 28 days after the second AZD1222 dose. The receptor set was obtained from an adult who received the AZD1222 COVID-19 vaccine.

This sequence joins TRBV24-1 and TRBJ2-3; D not certain. The V end lost 3 bases, the J end lost 1 base, and 13 bases lay between the germline ends. Germline lookup yields CDR1 KGHDR and CDR2 SFDVKD. The CDR3 has 16 amino acids. CDR3 sequence: CATSDQPHKGTDTQYF. The CDR3 DNA is TGTGCCACCAGTGATCAGCCCCACAAGGGCACAGATACGCAGTATTTT.

The rearrangement joins TRBV12-3 or TRBV12-4 to TRBJ2-2; the D gene is possibly TRBD1 (5 bases). The CDR3 runs to 12 residues. Deletions cut 6 bases from V and 5 bases from J, with 7 bases between. The CDR3 is CASRQGTGELFF. DNA for the CDR3: TGTGCCAGCAGGCAGGGAACCGGGGAGCTGTTTTTT.

V and J are TRBV28 and TRBJ1-2; D not resolved. The CDR3 contains 15 residues. CDR1 MDHEN and CDR2 SYDVKM come from the germline V gene. V gave up 5 bases and J gave up 7 bases, with 20 bases separating them. CDR3 coding DNA: TGTGCCAGCAGTCTTATAGACGGGAGGGTGGCTGGCTACACCTTC. It codes for CASSLIDGRVAGYTF.

The chain carries TRBV7-2 and TRBJ1-4; TRBD1 matches 9 bases. Germline V gene data show CDR1 as SGHTA and CDR2 as FQGNSA. The CDR3 has 14 amino acids. Trimming cost V 3 bases and J 5 bases; bases outside gene matches: 1. In nucleotides, the CDR3 is TGTGCCAGCAGCTTCGGACAGGGGAATGAAAAACTGTTTTTT. Its translation: CASSFGQGNEKLFF. Filled out from reference TRBV7-2 and TRBJ1-4, the complete variable domain reads GAGVSQSPSNKVTEKGKDVELRCDPISGHTALYWYRQSLGQGLEFLIYFQGNSAPDKSGLPSDRFSAERTGGSVSTLTIQRTQQEDSAVYLCASSFGQGNEKLFFGSGTQLSVL.

This clone was seen just once. This chain connects TRBV4-3 to TRBJ1-5, with a tentative D call TRBD1 (5 bases). The CDR3 covers 16 residues. V lost 0 bases to trimming and J lost 9 bases, with 18 bases between them. Germline V gene sequence: CDR1 LGHNA, CDR2 YSLEER. CDR3 amino acids: CASSQDRVLGGRPQHF. Written as DNA, the CDR3 is TGCGCCAGCAGCCAAGATAGGGTCCTGGGGGGACGGCCCCAGCATTTT.

The chain is built from TRBV21-1 and TRBJ1-5; TRBD1 is the table's D call and was not checked against the DNA. TRBV21-1 is a recognized pseudogene. The CDR3 totals 19 residues. CDR3 protein: CASSKVQSDRGKGEQPQHF. The DNA of the CDR3 is TGTGCCAGCAGCAAAGTACAATCGGACAGGGGGAAGGGAGAACAGCCCCAGCATTTT.

The CDR3, as DNA: TGTGCCTGGATAGGACAGAGCTATGAAATGGCTACTGGAAACACCATATATTTT. Translating it yields CAWIGQSYEMATGNTIYF. The chain couples TRBV30 to TRBJ1-3, with a weak D call TRBD1 (6 bases). The CDR3 is made up of 18 amino acids. Germline-derived CDR1 and CDR2 are GTSNPN and SVGIG (reference sequence). Trimming left V 4 bases short and J 2 bases short, with 24 bases between.

The CDR3 DNA sequence: TGTGCCATCAGTGGGGGGAACTCCTACGAGCAGTACTTC. Its translation: CAISGGNSYEQYF. J is TRBJ2-7 and V is TRBV10-3; D could derive from TRBD1 or TRBD2 (5 bases each). With 4 bases removed from V and 0 bases from J, the gap between germline ends came to 7 bases. Germline V gives CDR1 ENHRY, CDR2 SYGVKD. The CDR3 is made up of 13 amino acids.

A note on this clone: Other DNA sequences within the sample encode an identical CDR3. V usage is TRBV5-5 and J usage is TRBJ2-5, with 14 bases matching TRBD2. The length of the CDR3 is 16 residues. The J segment lost 4 bases and the V segment lost 4 bases, leaving 6 bases of the junction unmatched. CDR1 and CDR2 from the germline V gene are SGHKS and YYEKEE (reference sequence). The CDR3 coding sequence is TGTGCCAGCAGCGGACTAGCGGGGGGACCGGGAGAGACCCAGTACTTC. This translates into CASSGLAGGPGETQYF.

The V call is TRBV29-1, the J call TRBJ2-3; D remains ambiguous. Trimming removed 4 bases at V and 0 bases at J, with 11 bases between. Germline lookup yields CDR1 SQVTM and CDR2 ANQGSEA. This CDR3 is built from 14 residues. CDR3 loop: CSVAGPGSTDTQYF. For the CDR3, the DNA is TGCAGCGTTGCGGGCCCCGGGAGCACAGATACGCAGTATTTT.

This clone was found once. V usage is TRBV18 and J usage is TRBJ1-4; weak D call: TRBD1 (6 bases). The V end was cut by 3 bases, the J end by 7 bases, with 15 bases between. Germline values: CDR1 KGHSH, CDR2 LQKENI. The CDR3 covers 15 residues. The CDR3 DNA sequence: TGTGCCAGCTCACCGGGGGCTCAGATCGGTGAAAAACTGTTTTTT. Translation gives CASSPGAQIGEKLFF.

This chain joins TRBV5-5 and TRBJ1-3; 8 positions agree with TRBD1. V lost 1 base to trimming and J lost 1 base; unmatched junction nucleotides: 4. Germline CDR1 reads SGHKS; CDR2 reads YYEKEE (reference sequence). CDR3 length equals 16 residues. Written as DNA, the CDR3 is TGTGCCAGCAGCTTGCGCGACAGGGGATCTGGAAACACCATATATTTT. This gives the protein CASSLRDRGSGNTIYF.

The chain employs TRBV7-2 and TRBJ2-7, with D unclear. The CDR3 length is 14 residues. V dropped 2 bases and J dropped 5 bases, with 13 bases sitting between them. Germline assignment: CDR1 SGHTA and CDR2 FQGNSA. The CDR3 sequence: CASSLIGTRNEQYF. The CDR3 region has the DNA TGTGCCAGCAGCTTAATAGGAACGAGGAACGAGCAGTACTTC.

V is TRBV5-1 and J is TRBJ2-2; 9 nucleotides line up with TRBD2. J lost 6 bases, V lost 0 bases, and 3 bases had no gene match. Germline V CDR1 and CDR2: SGHRS, YFSETQ. The CDR3 totals 15 residues. CDR3 DNA sequence: TGCGCCAGCAGCTTGGTGGGACTAGCCTCCGGGGAGCTGTTTTTT. Translation gives CASSLVGLASGELFF.

The rearrangement uses TRBV3-1 (or the pseudogene TRBV3-2) and TRBJ1-6, with D uncertain. The germline V and J ends were trimmed by 3 bases and 2 bases, with 11 bases remaining between them. The CDR3 consists of 16 residues. The germline CDR1 and CDR2 sequences are LGHDT and YNNKEL (reference sequence). The CDR3 protein is CASSQRRGAYNSPLHF. The CDR3 DNA follows: TGTGCCAGCAGCCAGAGGCGCGGCGCCTATAATTCACCCCTCCACTTT.

A single count supports this clone. The J gene is TRBJ2-1, the V gene TRBV7-3; the D is unclear. Between the trimmed V and J ends, which lost 5 bases and 3 bases, there was a span of 8 bases. This CDR3 is 13 amino acids long. The germline CDR1 and CDR2 sequences are SGHTA and FQGTGA. The CDR3 region is CASSPARYNEQFF. CDR3 nucleotide sequence: TGTGCCAGCAGCCCCGCCCGCTACAATGAGCAGTTCTTC.

The chain combines TRBV10-3 with TRBJ2-7, with 8 bases lining up with TRBD1. Losses at the gene ends were 6 bases for V and 3 bases for J; bases not matched to a gene: 7. The V gene's germline CDR1 is ENHRY and CDR2 SYGVKD. CDR3 size: 14 residues. The CDR3 DNA reads TGTGCCATCAGGGGGACAGGTAGAAGCTACGAGCAGTACTTC. This sequence encodes CAIRGTGRSYEQYF.